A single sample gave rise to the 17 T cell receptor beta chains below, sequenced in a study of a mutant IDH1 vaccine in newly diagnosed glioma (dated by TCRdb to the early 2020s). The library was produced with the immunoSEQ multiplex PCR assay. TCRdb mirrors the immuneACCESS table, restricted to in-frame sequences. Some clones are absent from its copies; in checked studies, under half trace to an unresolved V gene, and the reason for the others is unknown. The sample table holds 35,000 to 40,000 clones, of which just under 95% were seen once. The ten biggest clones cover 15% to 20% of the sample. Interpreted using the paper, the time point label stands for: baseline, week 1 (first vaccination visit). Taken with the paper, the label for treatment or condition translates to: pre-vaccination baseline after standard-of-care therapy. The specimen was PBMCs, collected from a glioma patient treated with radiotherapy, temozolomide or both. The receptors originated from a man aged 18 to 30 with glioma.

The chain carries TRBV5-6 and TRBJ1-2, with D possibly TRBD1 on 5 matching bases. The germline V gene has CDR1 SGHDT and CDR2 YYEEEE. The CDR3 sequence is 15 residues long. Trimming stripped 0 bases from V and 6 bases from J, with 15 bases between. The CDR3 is CASSLVGVGANGYTF. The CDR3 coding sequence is TGTGCCAGCAGCTTGGTGGGGGTCGGGGCCAATGGCTACACCTTC.

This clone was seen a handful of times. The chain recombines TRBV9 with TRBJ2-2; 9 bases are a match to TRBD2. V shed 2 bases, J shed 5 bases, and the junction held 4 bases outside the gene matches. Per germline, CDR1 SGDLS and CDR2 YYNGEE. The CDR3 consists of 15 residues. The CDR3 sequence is CASSVASGNTGELFF. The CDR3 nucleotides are TGTGCCAGCAGCGTCGCTAGCGGGAATACCGGGGAGCTGTTTTTT.

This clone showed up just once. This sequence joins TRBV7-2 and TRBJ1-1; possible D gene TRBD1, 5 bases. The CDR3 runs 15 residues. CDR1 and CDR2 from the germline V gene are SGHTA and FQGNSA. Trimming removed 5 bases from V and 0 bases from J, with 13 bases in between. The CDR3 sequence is CASSGQGALNTEAFF. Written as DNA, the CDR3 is TGTGCCAGCAGCGGCCAGGGCGCCCTGAACACTGAAGCTTTCTTT.

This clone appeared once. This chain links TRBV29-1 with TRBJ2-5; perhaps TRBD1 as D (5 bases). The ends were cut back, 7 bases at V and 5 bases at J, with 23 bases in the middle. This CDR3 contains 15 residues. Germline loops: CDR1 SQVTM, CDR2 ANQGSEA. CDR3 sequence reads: CSAIPTNRAGETQYF. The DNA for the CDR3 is TGCAGCGCTATACCCACCAATCGGGCAGGGGAGACCCAGTACTTC.

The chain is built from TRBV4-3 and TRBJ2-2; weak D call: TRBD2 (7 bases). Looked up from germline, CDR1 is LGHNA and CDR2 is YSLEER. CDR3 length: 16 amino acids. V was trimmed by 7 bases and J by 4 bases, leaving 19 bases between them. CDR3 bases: TGCGCCAGCACCGAATCGAGGGGGAGGGCCACCGGGGAGCTGTTTTTT. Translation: CASTESRGRATGELFF.

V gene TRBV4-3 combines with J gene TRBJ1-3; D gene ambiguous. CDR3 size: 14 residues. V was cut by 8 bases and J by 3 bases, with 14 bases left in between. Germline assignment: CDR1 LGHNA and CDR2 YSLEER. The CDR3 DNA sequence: TGCGCCAGCGGAGAACAAATAGGTGGAAACACCATATATTTT. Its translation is CASGEQIGGNTIYF.

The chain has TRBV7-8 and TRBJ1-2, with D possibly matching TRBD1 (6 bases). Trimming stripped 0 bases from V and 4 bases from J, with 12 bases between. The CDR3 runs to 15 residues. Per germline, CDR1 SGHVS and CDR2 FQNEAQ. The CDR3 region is CASSLAAGEGYGYTF. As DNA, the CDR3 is TGTGCCAGCAGCTTAGCCGCAGGGGAGGGCTATGGCTACACCTTC.

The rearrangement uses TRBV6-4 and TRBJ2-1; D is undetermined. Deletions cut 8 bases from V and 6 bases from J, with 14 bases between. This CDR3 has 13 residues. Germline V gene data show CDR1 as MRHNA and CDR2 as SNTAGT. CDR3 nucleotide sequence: TGTGCCAGCGGTGGACCCAATCCCAATGAGCAGTTCTTC. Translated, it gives CASGGPNPNEQFF.

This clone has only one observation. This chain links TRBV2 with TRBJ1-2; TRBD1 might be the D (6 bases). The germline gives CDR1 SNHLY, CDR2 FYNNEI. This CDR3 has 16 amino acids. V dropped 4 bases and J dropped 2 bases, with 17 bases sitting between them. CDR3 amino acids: CASSGGLRVTNYGYTF. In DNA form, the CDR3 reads TGTGCCAGCAGTGGGGGGCTCAGGGTGACCAACTATGGCTACACCTTC.

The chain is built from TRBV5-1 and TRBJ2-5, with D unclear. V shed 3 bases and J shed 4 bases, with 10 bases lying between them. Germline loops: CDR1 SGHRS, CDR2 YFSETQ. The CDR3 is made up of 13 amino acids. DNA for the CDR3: TGCGCCAGCAGCTCTCCTTTCTCAGAGACCCAGTACTTC. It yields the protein CASSSPFSETQYF.

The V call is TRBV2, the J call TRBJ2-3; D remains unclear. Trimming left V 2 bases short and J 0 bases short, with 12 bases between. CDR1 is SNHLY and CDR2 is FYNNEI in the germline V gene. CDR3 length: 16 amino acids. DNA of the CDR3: TGTGCCAGCAGTGAAAAGTCTTTTAGTAGCACAGATACGCAGTATTTT. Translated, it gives CASSEKSFSSTDTQYF.

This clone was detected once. This chain's CDR3 is CASSLGVGGEQYF. CDR3 DNA sequence: TGTGCCAGCAGCTTGGGGGTTGGCGGGGAGCAGTACTTC. V is TRBV7-9 and J is TRBJ2-7; possibly TRBD1 or TRBD2 for D (5 bases each). This CDR3 has 13 residues. V was shortened by 3 bases and J by 7 bases, with 13 bases between the two germline ends. Germline-derived CDR1 and CDR2 are SEHNR and FQNEAQ (reference sequence).

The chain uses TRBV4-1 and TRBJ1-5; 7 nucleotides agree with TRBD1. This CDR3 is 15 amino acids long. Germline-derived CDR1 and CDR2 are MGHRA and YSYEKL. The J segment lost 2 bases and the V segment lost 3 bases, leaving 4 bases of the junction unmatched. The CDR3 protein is CASSQTGKGNQPQHF. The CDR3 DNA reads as TGCGCCAGCAGCCAGACAGGGAAGGGCAATCAGCCCCAGCATTTT.

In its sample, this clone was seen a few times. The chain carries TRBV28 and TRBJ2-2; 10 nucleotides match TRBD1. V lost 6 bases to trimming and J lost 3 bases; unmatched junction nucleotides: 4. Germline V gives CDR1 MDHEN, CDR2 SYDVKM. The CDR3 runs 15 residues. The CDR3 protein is CASRTGTGDTGELFF. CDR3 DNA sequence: TGTGCCAGCAGGACCGGGACAGGGGACACCGGGGAGCTGTTTTTT.

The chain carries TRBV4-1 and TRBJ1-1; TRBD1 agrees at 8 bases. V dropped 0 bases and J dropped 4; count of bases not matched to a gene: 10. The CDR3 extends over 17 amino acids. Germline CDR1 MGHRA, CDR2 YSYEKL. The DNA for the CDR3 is TGCGCCAGCAGCCAAGAACGGACAGGGCGGGCTGCCACTGAAGCTTTCTTT. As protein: CASSQERTGRAATEAFF.

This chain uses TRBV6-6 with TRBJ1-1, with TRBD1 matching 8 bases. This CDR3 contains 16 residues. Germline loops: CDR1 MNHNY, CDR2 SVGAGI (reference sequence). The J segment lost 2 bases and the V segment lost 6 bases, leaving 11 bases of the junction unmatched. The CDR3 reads CASSPGQGTGNTEAFF. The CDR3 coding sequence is TGTGCCAGCAGCCCTGGACAGGGAACGGGTAACACTGAAGCTTTCTTT.

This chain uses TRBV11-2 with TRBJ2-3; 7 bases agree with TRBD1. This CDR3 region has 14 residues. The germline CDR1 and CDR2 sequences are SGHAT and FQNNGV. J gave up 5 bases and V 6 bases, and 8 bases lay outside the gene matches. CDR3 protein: CASRPDREGDTQYF. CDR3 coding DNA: TGTGCCAGCAGGCCCGACAGGGAAGGAGATACGCAGTATTTT.